This T cell receptor (beta chain) was found in a study of T cells in Graves' hyperthyroidism and ophthalmopathy. The CDR3 regions of TCR beta were amplified from RNA transcripts. First-round RT-PCR of the TCR CDR3 relied on the HTBI primer set. TCRdb reprocessed the multiplex PCR reads with MiXCR, giving one entry per CDR3 protein. The data show just under 750,000 distinct CDR3 sequences, with roughly a third seen just once and approximately 31% held by the top ten. Hyperthyroidism in the patients, aged 18 to 65, was newly diagnosed and under 2 months in duration. The study based diagnoses on clinical symptoms, serum thyroxine and TRAb, thyroid ultrasound and orbital computed tomography. This CDR3 spans 14 amino acids. CDR1 and CDR2 from the germline V gene are SQVTM and ANQGSEA. The V segment lost 5 bases and the J segment 1 base; nucleotides outside the gene matches: 7. This clonotype was observed many times.

The sequenced sample consisted of blood. The gene calls are TRBV29-1 and TRBJ1-1; 7 positions agree with TRBD1. The clonotype comes from a woman between 35 and 50 years old with Graves' hyperthyroidism. The CDR3 protein is CSVLQGLTNTEAFF. CDR3 sequence (DNA): TGCAGCGTTCTACAGGGGCTGACGAACACTGAAGCTTTCTTT.